This TCR beta chain is from a study of cytomegalovirus exposure and HLA in healthy donors (dated 2017 in TCRdb). Background on the whole study: An earlier analysis of some 620 of the donors reported approximately 280 Gb of sequence data and 117 million unique TCR beta sequences obtained from 180 million or so T cells. About 330 gigabases of sequencing data and around 80 million unique TCR sequences made up an early release that covered roughly 670 HLA-typed donors. Of the approximately 400 genotyped donors, about 80% fell in the genetic ancestry cluster associated with self-reported Caucasian donors. The study was designed to test whether signatures of past pathogen exposure could be identified by cataloging public T cell receptors. The T cell repertoires of some 700 subjects were profiled by immunosequencing and related to cytomegalovirus serostatus. Along with the roughly 670-subject first cohort, a separate validation cohort of about 110 different subjects was used. The study combined high-throughput TCR immunosequencing, statistical association of individual TCRs with disease status, and machine learning to predict cytomegalovirus infection status. In a later analysis, previously published TCR beta repertoires from about 640 donors were re-analyzed and high-resolution HLA genotyping was added so that TCR occurrence patterns could be studied. In the later analysis, no new phenotypic data were used to find candidate immune exposures; instead, reliance was placed on TCR beta sequences and their occurrence across donors. An earlier analysis of approximately 580 of the donors used high-throughput TCR beta sequencing to judge whether each TCR beta V gene segment behaved as functional or pseudogenic. Donor age, sex, ethnicity and CMV serostatus were compiled alongside the repertoire data. In a later genetic analysis, genome-wide SNP genotypes for about 55% of the roughly 700 donors were used, and that subset was treated as a discovery cohort. Every repertoire in the discovery cohort had been generated on one and the same sequencing platform. HLA typing included class I and class II loci at four-digit resolution. Typing coverage differed by locus: A, B, C, DRB1 and DQB1 were typed in roughly 620-630 donors, DQA1 in roughly 500, DPA1 in approximately 600, and DPB1 in just under 490. Four to six DR-DQ haplotypes were handled as single units for association and clustering, since linkage in the cohort was strong. Among some 400 genotyped donors of the cohort, an average of around 220,000 unique TCR beta nucleotide sequences was sequenced per donor, of which 15% to 20% were non-productive.

V gives up 0 bases and J gives up 7 bases, and the segment between their germline ends measures 13 bases. In the germline V gene (reference sequence), CDR1 corresponds to LNHNV and CDR2 to YYDKDF. The CDR3 goes from the cysteine to the phenylalanine over 14 residues. Only the CDR3 part of the read is kept: 42 bases, read in frame from the first base. The library was produced with the immunoSEQ multiplex PCR assay. The multiplex PCR relied on a mix of 60 forward primers for TCR Vbeta segments and 13 reverse primers for TCR Jbeta segments. The CDR3 region of rearranged TCR beta genes was amplified from genomic DNA with a multiplex PCR assay. Amplified TCR beta libraries were sequenced as 87-base-pair reads on the Illumina HiSeq System. In the paper's pipeline: A later analysis tallied tens of millions of unique TCR beta chains across the 666 repertoires, and around 12 million of those chains were shared by two or more donors. Raw reads were error-corrected and collapsed into unique sequences with a nearest-neighbor algorithm that merged closely related sequences to remove PCR and sequencing errors. Alignment of CDR3 sequences to IMGT reference sequences was used to assign V, D and J gene segments. For a sequence to be retained, at least a six-nucleotide match to both a V gene segment and a J gene segment was required. Rearrangements were classified as productive when the CDR3 lacked stop codons and remained in frame with V and J, and all other rearrangements were classified as non-productive. Following IMGT convention, CDR3 was defined as the stretch from the second conserved V-encoded cysteine up to the conserved J-encoded phenylalanine. The earlier analysis of approximately 590 of the donors excluded any sequence lacking an unambiguous match to a single V gene segment. An earlier analysis of just under 600 of the donors called V segments functional above 56.7% productive rearrangements and segregating when the between-donor standard deviation exceeded 5%. A statistical classification framework was built to diagnose cytomegalovirus status from the catalog of TCR beta chain sequences. In a later analysis, V and J genes were assigned by comparing TCR nucleotide sequences against IMGT/GENE-DB human TR gene sequences. The TCRdist pipeline was used in a later analysis to assign CDR3 sequences and most-parsimonious VDJ recombination scenarios. A later analysis defined each TCR beta chain by its CDR3 amino acid sequence plus V-gene family, and excluded reads lacking a unique V-gene family. To address suspected cross-contamination and a sequencing artifact, a later analysis removed several hundred highly shared, low-generation-probability nucleotide sequences. For each public chain, a later analysis derived a clonal expansion index from normalized ranks of inferred template counts within each repertoire. In a later analysis, generation probabilities were computed using a VDJ recombination model fitted to out-of-frame rearrangements, and the results were checked against IGoR. A later analysis scored TCR-TCR, TCR-HLA and TCR-CMV co-occurrence with hypergeometric tests, applying a repertoire-size bias correction to TCR pairs. A later analysis estimated false discovery rates by permuting HLA or CMV assignments 20 times. A later analysis grouped co-occurring TCRs with DBSCAN, adding TCRdist sequence similarity when clustering within HLA-allele-positive subsets. Co-occurrence clustering excluded repertoires with fewer than 30,000 or more than 120,000 public chains, plus five with anomalous nucleotide sharing. The clones in this table, taken by TCRdb from immuneACCESS, are in-frame only. Not every clone is retained; where verified, under half of the shortfall comes from an unresolved V gene, and the cause of the rest is unknown. The D gene and trimming were derived from the DNA, and the V and J assignments and clone size from that table. Present in this sample are about 35,000 clones, over 90% of which were seen just once. The ten largest clones add up to under 3.5% of the sample.

On this clone itself: Its antigen is still unknown. No base quality values were provided; no much bigger clone lies one nucleotide off.

The cohort was made up of approximately 670 healthy bone marrow donors. At the time of sampling, every cohort member was nominally healthy, though immune exposures that went unrecorded were likely present. The donor was CMV seronegative and was included in the group of over 300 seronegative cohort members. Every donor gave a peripheral blood sample, and the peripheral blood mononuclear cells from that sample were used for TCR beta sequencing. The Qiagen DNeasy Blood Extraction Kit was used to extract genomic DNA from the blood cell samples. The full study reports these points: In a later analysis, more than 15,000 TCR beta sequences were associated with specific HLA alleles at a false discovery rate of 0.05. In a later analysis, most CMV-associated TCR beta chains were found to appear HLA-restricted, with HLA associations seemingly driven largely by CMV exposure. Some IMGT-functional V segments, including TRBV6-2 and TRBV6-3, could not be told apart with the 87-base-pair reads, so those segments were excluded. In this cohort, only TCR beta chains were sequenced, and detectable features were limited by the absence of alpha or paired-chain data. Linkage disequilibrium might explain the correlated functional status among segregating V segments, but an unknown experimental factor could not be ruled out. Because counts were too low, seventeen rarely observed V segments, including chromosome 9 orphons, were left out of the earlier analysis of 587 of the donors. An earlier analysis of approximately 540 of the donors showed that most TCR beta V segments appeared in productive rearrangements either about 87% or about 30% of the time, which broadly matched IMGT annotations. The classifier was reported to diagnose cytomegalovirus status with high specificity and sensitivity in both the original cohort and the validation cohort. According to a later analysis, TCR association rates differed among HLA loci, with DRB1 alleles showing the most associated TCRs and HLA-C alleles showing the fewest. Roughly uniform sequencing depth across donors was assumed in presence/absence analyses, although this assumption may not hold. The sequencing pipeline was judged likely to have produced a cluster of highly shared sequence variants as a technical artifact. According to a later analysis, parvovirus B19, influenza, CMV and Epstein-Barr virus appeared linked to several top co-occurrence clusters. In vitro tests confirmed that three of the cytomegalovirus-associated TCR beta chains recognize cytomegalovirus antigens. HLA typing was unavailable for some donors at each locus, so association tests used only the typed subset. A later genetic analysis reported fewer N-insertions in productive TCRs among donors in an Asian-associated ancestry cluster than the roughly 700-donor mean. Across donors, most TCR sequences were observed very rarely, whereas some public TCRs were present in many individuals. A total of roughly 160 TCR beta chains were listed by the study as associated with cytomegalovirus. In a later analysis, HLA-associated TCR beta chains were found to be more clonally expanded and to have lower generation probabilities than equally common non-associated chains. An association between a missense DCLRE1C variant and V-gene and J-gene trimming of TCR beta chains was found in a later genetic analysis and replicated in an independent cohort. A further reported finding was that TCR beta sequences accurately predicted the HLA-A and HLA-B alleles for most subjects in the first cohort. Assigning TCR associations to individual alleles was difficult when HLA alleles, especially DR and DQ, strongly co-occurred. The only immune exposure information available for the cohort was CMV serostatus. It was suggested by the authors that the approach could potentially be generalized to other disease states and immunological phenotypes.

This receptor chain uses TRBV15 and TRBJ2-7; matching of 6 bases hints at TRBD2 as the D gene. The material sequenced was PBMCs. The TCR originated in a woman aged 18-35 years in good health and CMV-seronegative. This receptor carries the CDR3 CATSRDARAGEQYF. The sequenced DNA: TGTGCCACCAGCAGAGATGCCAGGGCGGGGGAGCAGTACTTC.